Reported below is one T cell receptor (beta chain). The sample holds a few counts of this clone. What antigen it recognizes has not been identified. There are no base qualities to consult, and no much larger clone falls within one base. The germline V gene yields SGHRS for CDR1 and YFSETQ for CDR2. V is cut by 0 bases and J by 0 bases, and the space between the germline ends is 2 bases. The CDR3 spans 13 residues, from the cysteine through the phenylalanine. Only the CDR3 part of the read is kept: 39 bases, read in frame from the first base. Preparation of the library involved the immunoSEQ multiplex PCR assay. RNA was extracted from all samples and reverse transcribed into cDNA as template for TCR sequencing. SuperScript III was used to make first-strand cDNA, primed with a 2:1 mix of oligo-dT and random hexamers. A synthetic immune receptor repertoire was used to gauge amplification bias, and whatever bias remained was removed computationally. Per the source publication's procedure: Raw reads were preprocessed to remove errors, and CDR3 was defined by IMGT conventions from the conserved cysteine to phenylalanine. Clonality was calculated as 1 minus Shannon entropy normalized by log2 of the number of productive unique TCRs. Whether scalp clones were CD4 or CD8 was inferred by matching scalp TCRbeta sequences against CD4 and CD8 repertoires sorted from blood. TCRdb took over this immuneACCESS table, retaining in-frame rearrangements with V and J assigned. Such tables are incomplete; in checked studies, under half of the missing clones stem from an unresolved V gene, and the remainder is unexplained. Clonal size and the V and J genes are those of that table, whereas D and trimming came from the DNA. This sample gives about 74,000 clones in total; approximately 30% of them show up just once. The ten most abundant clones make up just under 15% of the sample.

The data are from a study of CD8+ T cells in alopecia areata listed by TCRdb under 2018. For the wider study: Treated patients were enrolled in an open-label pilot trial of oral tofacitinib at 5 to 10 mg twice daily for moderate-to-severe alopecia areata. Patients stayed on tofacitinib for 6 to 18 months and then had 6 months of follow-up off drug so that delayed response and recurrence could be assessed. For the treated patients, the SALT score, which quantifies what percentage of scalp surface area is affected, served as the measure of disease severity. In both human patients and the C3H/HeJ mouse model, the study applied high-throughput TCRbeta sequencing to look at T cell clonal expansion in alopecia areata. On the human side, TCRbeta sequencing was run on scalp tissue and on sorted CD4+ and CD8+ peripheral blood T cells from healthy controls and from alopecia areata patients with either patchy or totalis/universalis disease. Patients on tofacitinib were biopsied at baseline and after 4 and 24 weeks of treatment, and several of the patients also had a later scalp biopsy. Scalp clonality was compared across normal scalp (n=4), patchy alopecia areata scalp (n=8), and alopecia totalis/universalis scalp (n=8). RNA was extracted with the PAXgene miRNA kit for fixed scalp, the miRNeasy kit for PBMCs, and the RNeasy kit for mouse skin. Amplification of TCRbeta CDR3 regions was done by immunoSEQ multiplex PCR using 35 Vbeta forward primers and 13 Jbeta reverse primers.

This sample's time point label indicates: about four weeks on oral tofacitinib. The treatment or condition label corresponds to: oral pan-JAK inhibitor, 5-10 mg twice daily. Peripheral blood and lesional scalp punch biopsies were obtained from patients with alopecia areata. PBMCs were isolated by density centrifugation and stained for CD3, CD4 and CD8, and CD4+ and CD8+ T cells were sorted on a FACSAria. On the study overall, not on this receptor specifically: Compared with normal scalp, lesional scalp, particularly in alopecia totalis/universalis, had higher clonality and more expanded CD8+ clones, which suggests antigenic drive. Scalp TCR repertoire analysis is complicated because resident alphabeta T cells in normal human skin are also sequenced, whereas mouse skin is dominated by gammadelta T cells. The treated cohort was small, with a single nonresponder, so links between baseline CD8+ expansion and response need larger studies. During tofacitinib treatment, many expanded lesional clones remained in scalp and blood, and this persistence may partly explain relapse after treatment is stopped. Shared TCR sequences between patients were less evident than in mice, which may be partly attributable to HLA diversity in the patient population. Tofacitinib significantly decreased scalp clonality and the number of expanded CD8+ clones among the top 100 scalp clones.

The specimen comprised CD8+ T cells sorted from blood, sampled at week 4, from a patient treated with tofacitinib. The clonotype was recovered from a human donor with alopecia areata. Rearrangement joined TRBV5-1 to TRBJ2-3; confidence is insufficient to name the D gene. CDR3 loop: CASSLESTDTQYF. The DNA reads TGCGCCAGCAGCTTGGAGAGCACAGATACGCAGTATTTT.